This T cell receptor beta chain was captured by sequencing in a study of CD8+ T cells in alopecia areata. This clone was counted a single time. The V gene's germline CDR1 is SEHNR and CDR2 FQNEAQ (reference sequence). The CDR3 has 17 amino acids. The J segment lost 5 bases and the V segment lost 3 bases, leaving 11 bases of the junction unmatched. Following RNA extraction, reverse transcription yielded cDNA that acted as the sequencing template. Profiling relied on immunoSEQ multiplex PCR, and the TCRdb table lists in-frame clones only, not all of them. The repertoire holds 150,000 to 200,000 clones, with 55% as singletons.

The chain couples TRBV7-9 to TRBJ2-7, with 12 bases matching TRBD2. The clonotype originates from a human donor in good health. The sequencing sample was made of CD4+ T cells sorted from blood. The CDR3 spells CASSFWTSGISGNEQYF. The CDR3 DNA reads TGTGCCAGCAGCTTCTGGACTAGCGGGATATCGGGTAACGAGCAGTACTTC.